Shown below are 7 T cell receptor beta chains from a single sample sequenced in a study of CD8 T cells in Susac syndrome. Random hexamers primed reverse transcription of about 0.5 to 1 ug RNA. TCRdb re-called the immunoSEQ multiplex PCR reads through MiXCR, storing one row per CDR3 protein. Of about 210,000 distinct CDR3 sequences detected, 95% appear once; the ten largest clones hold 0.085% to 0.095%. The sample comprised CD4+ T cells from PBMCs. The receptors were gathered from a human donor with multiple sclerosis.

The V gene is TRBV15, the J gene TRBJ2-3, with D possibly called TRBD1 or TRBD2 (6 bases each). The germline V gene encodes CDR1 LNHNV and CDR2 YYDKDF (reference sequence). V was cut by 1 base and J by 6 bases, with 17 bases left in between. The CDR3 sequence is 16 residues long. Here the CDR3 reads CATSRGGASGTDTQYF. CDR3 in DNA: TGTGCCACCAGCAGAGGGGGGGCCTCCGGGACTGATACGCAGTATTTT.

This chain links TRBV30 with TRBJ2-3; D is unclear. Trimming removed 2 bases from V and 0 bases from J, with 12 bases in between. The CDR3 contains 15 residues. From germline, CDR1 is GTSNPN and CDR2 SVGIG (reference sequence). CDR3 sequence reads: CAWSLARRSTDTQYF. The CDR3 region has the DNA TGTGCCTGGAGTTTGGCGCGGAGAAGCACAGATACGCAGTATTTT. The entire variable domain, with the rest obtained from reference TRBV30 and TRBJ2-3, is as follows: SQTIHQWPATLVQPVGSPLSLECTVEGTSNPNLYWYRQAAGRGLQLLFYSVGIGQISSEVPQNLSASRPQDRQFILSSKKLLLSDSGFYLCAWSLARRSTDTQYFGPGTRLTVL.

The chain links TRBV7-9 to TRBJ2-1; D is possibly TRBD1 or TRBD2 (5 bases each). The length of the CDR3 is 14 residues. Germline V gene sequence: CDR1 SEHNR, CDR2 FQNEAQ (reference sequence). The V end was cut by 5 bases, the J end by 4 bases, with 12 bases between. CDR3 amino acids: CASSDGGSYNEQFF. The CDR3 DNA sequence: TGTGCCAGCAGCGATGGGGGAAGTTACAATGAGCAGTTCTTC.

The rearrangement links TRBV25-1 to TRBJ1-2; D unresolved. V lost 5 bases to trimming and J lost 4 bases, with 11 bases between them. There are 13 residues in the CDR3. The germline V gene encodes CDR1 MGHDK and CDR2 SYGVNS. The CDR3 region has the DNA TGTGCCAGCAGTTCAGAGGTATTCTATGGCTACACCTTC. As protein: CASSSEVFYGYTF.

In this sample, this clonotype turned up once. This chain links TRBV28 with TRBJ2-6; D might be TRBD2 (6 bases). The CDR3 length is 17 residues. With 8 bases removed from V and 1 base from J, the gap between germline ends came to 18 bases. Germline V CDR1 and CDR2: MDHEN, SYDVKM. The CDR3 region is CASSRETARSGANVLTF. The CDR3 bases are TGTGCCAGCTCCCGGGAGACAGCGCGTTCTGGGGCCAACGTCCTGACTTTC.

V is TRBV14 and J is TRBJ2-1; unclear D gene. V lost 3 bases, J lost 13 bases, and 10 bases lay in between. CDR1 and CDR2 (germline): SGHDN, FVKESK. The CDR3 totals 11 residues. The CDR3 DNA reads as TGTGCCAGCAGCCAGGGTCCTTCCCAGTTCTTC. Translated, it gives CASSQGPSQFF.

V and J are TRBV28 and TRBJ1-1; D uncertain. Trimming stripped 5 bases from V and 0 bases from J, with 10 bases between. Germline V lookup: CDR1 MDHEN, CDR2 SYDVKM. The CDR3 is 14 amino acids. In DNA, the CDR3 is TGTGCCAGCAGTACCGACCAGGTGAACACTGAAGCTTTCTTT. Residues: CASSTDQVNTEAFF. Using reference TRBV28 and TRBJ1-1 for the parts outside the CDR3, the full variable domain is DVKVTQSSRYLVKRTGEKVFLECVQDMDHENMFWYRQDPGLGLRLIYFSYDVKMKEKGDIPEGYSVSREKKERFSLILESASTNQTSMYLCASSTDQVNTEAFFGQGTRLTVV.